The rows below give T cell receptor beta chains drawn from one sample of a study of cytomegalovirus exposure and HLA in healthy donors. Method: immunoSEQ multiplex PCR; TCRdb's copy keeps in-frame clones and lacks some. Here the sample spans over 150,000 clones, roughly 87% being singletons. The sequenced sample was PBMCs. The receptors come from a girl less than two years old in good health and CMV-seronegative. CDR3s include the opening cysteine and the closing phenylalanine or tryptophan. The D gene is left open where the match is weak. Clone sizes are given selectively: once, few, many, or a class where the clone is expanded.

d_call j_call clone_size v_call cdr3_nt cdr3_aa
- TRBJ2-3 - TRBV10-1 TGCGCCAGCAGTGAGTCGGTGAGGTGGGACTCTAGCACAGATACGCAGTATTTT CASSESVRWDSSTDTQYF
TRBD1 TRBJ1-5 - TRBV30 TGTGCCTGGTCGGACAGGGGGAGGCAGCCCCAGCATTTT CAWSDRGRQPQHF
- TRBJ2-1 - TRBV30 TGTGCCTGGCAAATGGGGGGGGCTTGGTATGAGCAGTTCTTC CAWQMGGAWYEQFF
TRBD2 TRBJ2-3 - TRBV27 TGTGCCAGCAGTTTATCGGGACTAGCGGGAGGGCCCACAGATACGCAGTATTTT CASSLSGLAGGPTDTQYF
TRBD2 TRBJ2-7 - TRBV7-3 TGTGCCAGCAGCCCCCGGGCGGGAGCCCCCTACGAGCAGTACTTC CASSPRAGAPYEQYF
TRBD1 TRBJ1-1 - TRBV6-4 TGTGCCAGCAGTGACTGGACAGGGGGCGAAGTGAACACTGAAGCTTTCTTT CASSDWTGGEVNTEAFF
TRBD1 TRBJ1-5 - TRBV10-3 TGTGCCATCAGTGAATCATCCGGGACAGGGAACAATCAGCCCCAGCATTTT CAISESSGTGNNQPQHF
- TRBJ1-2 once TRBV30 TGTGCCTGGGGCCTTGGGCCCTACACAGGCTACACCTTC CAWGLGPYTGYTF
TRBD1 TRBJ1-5 - TRBV15 TGTGCCACCAGCAGAGGGGCAGGGGGCACGGAGCCCCAGCATTTT CATSRGAGGTEPQHF
- TRBJ1-2 - TRBV5-4 TGTGCCAGCAGCAGCAACTCAGACAGCGGCTACACCTTC CASSSNSDSGYTF
TRBD1 TRBJ2-1 - TRBV7-3 TGTGCCAGCAGCCCGGGACAGGGATCCTACAATGAGCAGTTCTTC CASSPGQGSYNEQFF
- TRBJ1-2 - TRBV19 TGTGCCAGTTCCTCCCAAAGACAGTCCCTCTATGGCTACACCTTC CASSSQRQSLYGYTF
TRBD1 TRBJ1-2 once TRBV6-1 TGTGCCAGCAGTGAAGGGACAGGGGTGGATGGCTACACCTTC CASSEGTGVDGYTF
- TRBJ1-2 - TRBV18 TGTGCCAGCTCACCATATTCTGAGCCTAACTATGGCTACACCTTC CASSPYSEPNYGYTF
TRBD1 TRBJ2-7 - TRBV10-3 TGTGCCATCAGTCAGACAGGGGGAGGCTCCTACGAGCAGTACTTC CAISQTGGGSYEQYF
- TRBJ2-3 - TRBV4-2 TGTGCCAGCAGCCAAGATGTCGCCATTTTGGGCGGGATAAGCACAGATACGCAGTATTTT CASSQDVAILGGISTDTQYF
TRBD2 TRBJ2-1 - TRBV18 TGTGCCAGCTCCCCCGGGACTAGCTCCTACAATGAGCAGTTCTTC CASSPGTSSYNEQFF
- TRBJ1-2 - TRBV6-5 TGTGCCAGCAGTTACTCGATTTCGGAACAGCGGTATGGCTACACCTTC CASSYSISEQRYGYTF
- TRBJ2-1 - TRBV10-3 TGTGCCACCCGACAGTATTACAATGAGCAGTTCTTC CATRQYYNEQFF
TRBD2 TRBJ2-3 - TRBV30 TGTGCCTGGAGTACGGGACTAGCGGGAGTCACAGATACGCAGTATTTT CAWSTGLAGVTDTQYF
- TRBJ2-7 - TRBV11-2 TGTGCCAGCAGCTTTTTAGGACAGAGCTACGAGCAGTACTTC CASSFLGQSYEQYF
TRBD1 TRBJ1-1 - TRBV19 TGTGCCAGTAGACCCGACAGGGGGTCGAGGACTGAAGCTTTCTTT CASRPDRGSRTEAFF
TRBD1 TRBJ2-3 - TRBV9 TGTGCCAGCAGCCCCTGGACAGGACTTGCTAGCACAGATACGCAGTATTTT CASSPWTGLASTDTQYF
TRBD2 TRBJ2-1 - TRBV15 TGTGCCACCAGCAGAGCGTGGGCGGGAGGGGGCAATGAGCAGTTCTTC CATSRAWAGGGNEQFF
TRBD2 TRBJ2-3 - TRBV18 TGTGCCAGCTCTCAGAGGCGGGGGGGCGATTTGCTCCTCGCAGATACGCAGTATTTT CASSQRRGGDLLLADTQYF
TRBD1 TRBJ2-1 - TRBV18 TGTGCCAGCTCACCTCAACAGGGGACGCAGTTCTTC CASSPQQGTQFF
TRBD1 TRBJ2-5 - TRBV6-5 TGTGCCAGCAGCTCCGGGACAGGGATAGAGACCCAGTACTTC CASSSGTGIETQYF
TRBD1 TRBJ1-2 - TRBV19 TGTGCCAGTAGGGACAGGGGCTATGGCTACACCTTC CASRDRGYGYTF